A selection of T cell receptor beta chains follows, all from one sample in a study of T cells after yellow fever vaccination. One entry per CDR3 protein, called by TCRdb with MiXCR from the 5' RACE reads. The data contain roughly 350,000 distinct CDR3 sequences, about 4% of them singletons. Sequenced here: PBMCs, sampled 5 days after the yellow fever booster vaccination. The receptor set was obtained from a man between 18 and 29 years old who received the YFV17D yellow fever vaccine. CDR3s include the opening cysteine and the closing phenylalanine or tryptophan.

TRBJ2-5 | TRBV18 | CASSPETDETQYF
TRBJ2-1 | TRBV7-2 | CASSLADSGGRFNEQFF
TRBJ1-2 | TRBV12-3/TRBV12-4 | CASSFRRRGGGYTF
TRBJ2-7 | TRBV5-1 | CASSSGLTTTFYEQYF
TRBJ2-5 | TRBV5-5 | CASSLRGGQETQYF
TRBJ1-6 | TRBV15 | CATSRVTDSPLHF
TRBJ2-3 | TRBV4-3 | CASSQVPRRQEPTGPTDTQYF
TRBJ2-7 | TRBV5-5 | CASSWDFYEQYF
TRBJ2-3 | TRBV2 | CASSESQTDTQYF
TRBJ2-1 | TRBV5-5 | CASSLRAGLNNEQFF
TRBJ2-5 | TRBV5-1 | CASTLLAGGRGQETQYF
TRBJ1-2 | TRBV12-3/TRBV12-4 | CASRIGGGRRHGYTF
TRBJ1-1 | TRBV5-1 | CASSLIAGDTEAFF
TRBJ2-1 | TRBV10-3 | CAIRGTVGHNEQFF
TRBJ1-2 | TRBV30 | CAWTLQGHGYTF
TRBJ1-5 | TRBV5-4 | CASSLFPGSNQPQHF
TRBJ2-5 | TRBV20-1 | CSARVPASGNWETQYF
TRBJ2-3 | TRBV7-8 | CASSLTLGGQGDTQYF
TRBJ1-2 | TRBV27 | CASSLGTGQGYAF
TRBJ2-7 | TRBV18 | CASSPSTEAYEQYF
TRBJ2-6 | TRBV4-3 | CASSHFEGGGSGANVLTF
TRBJ1-3 | TRBV12-3/TRBV12-4 | CASSLIPAGVGGNTIYF
TRBJ1-2 | TRBV9 | CASSVEGGHGYTF
TRBJ1-1 | TRBV27 | CASSFRTEAFF
TRBJ2-5 | TRBV11-2 | CASSLGVGDQETQYF
TRBJ2-3 | TRBV6-5 | CASSLTASDTQYF
TRBJ1-1 | TRBV18 | CASSAGTGLEAFF
TRBJ1-2 | TRBV19 | CASSIDPTGQLYGYTF
TRBJ2-7 | TRBV18 | CASSPGPGAAYEQYF
TRBJ1-1 | TRBV5-1 | CASSLSQDALALNTEAFF
TRBJ1-1 | TRBV11-2 | CAPPGEGKNEAFF
TRBJ2-2 | TRBV10-2 | CASRSTGQLNTGELFF
TRBJ2-7 | TRBV4-1 | CASSQGVRGNEQYF
TRBJ1-5 | TRBV7-8 | CASKLTGNQPQHF
TRBJ2-2 | TRBV11-1 | CASSFDQNTGELFF
TRBJ2-1 | TRBV28 | CASRRPLGTVKQFF